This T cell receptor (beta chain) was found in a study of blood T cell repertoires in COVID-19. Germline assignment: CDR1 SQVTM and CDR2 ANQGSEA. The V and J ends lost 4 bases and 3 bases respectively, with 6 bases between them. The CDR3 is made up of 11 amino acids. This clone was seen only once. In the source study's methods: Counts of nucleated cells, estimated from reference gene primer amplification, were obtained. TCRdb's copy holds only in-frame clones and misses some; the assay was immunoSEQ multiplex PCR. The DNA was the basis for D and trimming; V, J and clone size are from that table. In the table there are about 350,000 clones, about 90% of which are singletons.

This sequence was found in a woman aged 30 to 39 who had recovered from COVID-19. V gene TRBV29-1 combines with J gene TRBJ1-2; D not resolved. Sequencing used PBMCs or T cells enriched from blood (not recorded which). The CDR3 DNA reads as TGCAGCGTTGTCCGGGACTATGGCTACACCTTC. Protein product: CSVVRDYGYTF.